This TCR beta chain appears in the sequencing data of a study of T cell repertoires in cytomegalovirus infection. TCRdb re-derived calls from the reads in MiXCR, one entry per CDR3 protein. The sample holds about 300,000 distinct CDR3 sequences, approximately 8.9% seen once. This clonotype was observed many times. Germline V gene sequence: CDR1 LGHNA, CDR2 YNFKEQ. The CDR3 runs to 18 residues. With V trimmed by 0 bases and J by 3 bases, 9 bases remained unmatched. The receptor's source is a human donor in good health (CMV status not recorded). Some clones in this sample may be carry-over from other donors' samples. This sequence joins TRBV4-2 and TRBJ2-1; 9 positions agree with TRBD2. Sequencing was done on a sample of PBMCs. The CDR3 nucleotides read TGTGCCAGCAGCCAAGATCCCATGGTAGCGGGGGTCTACAATGAGCAGTTCTTC. Residues: CASSQDPMVAGVYNEQFF.